Included here is one T cell receptor beta chain sequence, with context. Its antigen is not known. Method: immunoSEQ multiplex PCR; TCRdb's copy keeps in-frame clones and lacks some. This table has tens of thousands of clones, over 65% appearing once. The data were obtained in a study of PD-L1 blockade in urothelial cancer. Study-wide background: Patients with male sex and bladder-origin urothelial cancer accounted for twenty-five of 29 enrolled. Prior regimens of chemotherapy numbered 0 to 3 per patient. The median number of T cells present in blood samples was 130,000 to 150,000. General observations from the study: By 3 weeks, tumor-associated blood clones had expanded more in durable-benefit patients.

Time point here: pretreatment peripheral blood. Germline V CDR1 and CDR2: SGHRS, YFSETQ. The CDR3 covers 16 residues. J was trimmed by 2 bases and V by 3 bases; bases with no gene match: 11. The V call is TRBV5-1, the J call TRBJ2-7, with 7 bases lining up with TRBD2. The sequences come from PBMCs, collected around atezolizumab (anti-PD-L1) treatment. This receptor was obtained from a man aged 55 to 70 with urothelial cancer. CDR3 in amino acids: CASSWSPSGLAYEQYF. The CDR3 DNA follows: TGCGCCAGCAGCTGGTCCCCTAGCGGTTTAGCCTACGAGCAGTACTTC.